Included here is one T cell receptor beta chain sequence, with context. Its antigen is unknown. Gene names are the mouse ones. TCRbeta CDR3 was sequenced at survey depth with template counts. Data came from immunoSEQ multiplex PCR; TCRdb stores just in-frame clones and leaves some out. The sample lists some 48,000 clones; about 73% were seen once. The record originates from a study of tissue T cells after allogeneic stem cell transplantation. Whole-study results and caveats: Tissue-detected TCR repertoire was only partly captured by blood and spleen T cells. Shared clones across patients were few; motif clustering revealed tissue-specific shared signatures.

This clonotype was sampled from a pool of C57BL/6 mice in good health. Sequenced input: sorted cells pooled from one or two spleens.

CDR3 bases read: TGTGCCTGGAGTAGGGCCAAAAACACCGGGCAGCTCTAC. Translated: CAWSRAKNTGQLY. The CDR3 in its entirety is CAWSRAKNTGQLYF. The chain is built from TRBV31 and TRBJ2-2, with D unclear. The read falls 1 residue short of the CDR3 end, and the missing part is taken from the germline J gene. Germline V gene lookup returns CDR1 GKSSPN and CDR2 SITVG. This CDR3 contains 14 residues. V was shortened by 2 bases and J by 1 base, with 8 bases between the two germline ends.